Listed here is a single T cell receptor (beta chain). This sample is part of a study of radiation and T cells in renal cell carcinoma. TCRdb's copy holds only in-frame clones and misses some; the assay was immunoSEQ multiplex PCR. Of fewer than 200,000 clones listed, 88% are singletons. The time point is: blood 4 weeks post-SBRT, at nephrectomy. Treatment: 15 Gy SBRT to primary tumor, nephrectomy 4 weeks later. Nephrectomy followed 15 Gy stereotactic body radiation by 4 weeks. Germline CDR1 and CDR2: SQVTM and ANQGSEA. Trimming took 4 bases from V and 3 from J, leaving 12 bases between them. The CDR3 has 14 amino acids.

The rearrangement uses TRBV29-1 and TRBJ2-2; D perhaps matches TRBD2 (7 bases). The specimen was blood, collected from a patient whose treatment included radiotherapy and nephrectomy. The sequence was obtained from a woman aged 45-59 years with renal cell carcinoma. In DNA, the CDR3 is TGCAGCGTTGGTGAGGGGGGGCACACCGGGGAGCTGTTTTTT. The encoded protein is CSVGEGGHTGELFF.